The 24 T cell receptor beta chains reported below all come from one sample, sequenced in a study of blood T cell repertoires in COVID-19. Libraries were prepared by immunoSEQ multiplex PCR; TCRdb keeps only in-frame clonotypes and omits some of them. The sample records more than 80,000 clones, approximately 90% being singletons. Sequencing was carried out using peripheral blood. The receptors come from a woman aged 55-70 years with COVID-19, enrolled during active disease.

This clone has a handful of counts. The chain is built from TRBV6-5 and TRBJ2-7; the match to TRBD2 covers 7 bases. CDR3 length: 15 amino acids. V dropped 2 bases and J dropped 4; count of bases not matched to a gene: 8. Germline lookup yields CDR1 MNHEY and CDR2 SVGAGI. CDR3 coding DNA: TGTGCCAGCAGTTACAATGCCCGGGGGGTATACGAGCAGTACTTC. Amino acid sequence: CASSYNARGVYEQYF.

V and J are TRBV6-6 and TRBJ2-3; D is uncertain. CDR1 and CDR2 from the germline V gene are MNHNY and SVGAGI (reference sequence). This CDR3 spans 14 amino acids. V lost 6 bases, J lost 2 bases, and 12 bases lay in between. The CDR3 coding sequence is TGTGCCAGCAGGCGTTGGCAGGACACAGATACGCAGTATTTT. The encoded protein is CASRRWQDTDTQYF.

The chain couples TRBV6-5 to TRBJ1-2; possible D gene TRBD1, 5 bases. The V end lost 0 bases, the J end lost 9 bases, and 11 bases lay between the germline ends. This CDR3 contains 13 residues. Germline V gene data show CDR1 as MNHEY and CDR2 as SVGAGI. DNA for the CDR3: TGTGCCAGCAGTTACTCGTACGGGGGTAGCTACACCTTC. Residues: CASSYSYGGSYTF.

As DNA, the CDR3 is TGTGCCAGCTCCCGCATGGTAGCGGGGGGGCGAGGTGAGCAGTTCTTC. It specifies CASSRMVAGGRGEQFF. The chain recombines TRBV7-2 with TRBJ2-1; TRBD2 aligns across 11 bases. This CDR3 spans 16 amino acids. The J segment lost 9 bases and the V segment lost 8 bases, leaving 15 bases of the junction unmatched. The germline V gene has CDR1 SGHTA and CDR2 FQGNSA.

The rearrangement links TRBV6-5 to TRBJ2-4; 7 bases match TRBD2. J was trimmed by 6 bases and V by 0 bases; bases with no gene match: 2. Germline values: CDR1 MNHEY, CDR2 SVGAGI. This CDR3 has 14 amino acids. The CDR3 is CASSYSGGANIQYF. The CDR3 nucleotides read TGTGCCAGCAGTTACTCGGGAGGGGCAAACATTCAGTACTTC.

This sequence joins TRBV28 and TRBJ2-7, with 8 bases that match TRBD1. This CDR3 contains 18 residues. The germline V gene encodes CDR1 MDHEN and CDR2 SYDVKM. J was trimmed by 6 bases and V by 7 bases; bases with no gene match: 23. The CDR3 DNA reads as TGTGCCAGCAACCCCGGGACAGGACGTGGGGGACGGGGACGCGAGCAGTACTTC. Its protein is CASNPGTGRGGRGREQYF.

V gene TRBV19 combines with J gene TRBJ1-1; the D is unclear. Trimming left V 3 bases short and J 0 bases short, with 11 bases between. CDR1 is LNHDA, CDR2 SQIVND, per germline (reference sequence). This CDR3 comprises 15 residues. The CDR3 sequence: CASSIGRILNTEAFF. CDR3 coding DNA: TGTGCCAGTAGTATTGGGCGAATTTTGAACACTGAAGCTTTCTTT. Looking up the rest from reference TRBV19 and TRBJ1-1 gives the full variable domain: DGGITQSPKYLFRKEGQNVTLSCEQNLNHDAMYWYRQDPGQGLRLIYYSQIVNDFQKGDIAEGYSVSREKKESFPLTVTSAQKNPTAFYLCASSIGRILNTEAFFGQGTRLTVV.

The gene calls are TRBV18 and TRBJ1-5, with 8 bases that match TRBD1. Trimming took 1 base from V and 1 from J; bases not matched to a gene: 9. In germline, CDR1 is KGHSH, CDR2 LQKENI. The CDR3 spans 18 residues. The CDR3 is CASSPRAPDRVSNQPQHF. The CDR3 nucleotides are TGTGCCAGCTCACCACGGGCCCCGGACAGGGTAAGCAATCAGCCCCAGCATTTT.

The chain is built from TRBV7-2 and TRBJ1-3; D call uncertain. The germline CDR1 and CDR2 sequences are SGHTA and FQGNSA. Trimming removed 2 bases from V and 4 bases from J, with 9 bases in between. The CDR3 has 14 residues. The CDR3 sequence is CASSLYLRGNTIYF. The CDR3 DNA reads TGTGCCAGCAGCTTATATCTTCGGGGAAACACCATATATTTT.

The V and J genes are TRBV6-5 and TRBJ2-3, with 9 bases aligning to TRBD1. CDR1 is MNHEY and CDR2 is SVGAGI in the germline V gene. The CDR3 extends over 13 amino acids. Trimming removed 6 bases from V and 5 bases from J; junction bases left unmatched: 3. Here the CDR3 reads CASRDRGLDTQYF. The DNA of the CDR3 is TGTGCCAGCAGGGACAGGGGCCTAGATACGCAGTATTTT.

The rearrangement joins TRBV30 to TRBJ2-2, with 7 bases that match TRBD1. The CDR3 totals 15 residues. Germline V gives CDR1 GTSNPN, CDR2 SVGIG (reference sequence). V shed 5 bases, J shed 3 bases, and the junction held 9 bases outside the gene matches. CDR3 sequence: CAWAPGQTYTGELFF. In DNA, the CDR3 is TGTGCCTGGGCCCCGGGACAGACTTACACCGGGGAGCTGTTTTTT.

The count of this clone is one. The rearrangement uses TRBV7-2 and TRBJ2-5; TRBD1 aligns across 8 bases. CDR3 length: 15 residues. The trim removed 0 bases at V and 5 bases at J, leaving 5 bases unmatched. Germline CDR1 and CDR2: SGHTA and FQGNSA. CDR3 nucleotides: TGTGCCAGCAGCTTAGCCGCAGGGGGCGCCGAGACCCAGTACTTC. This sequence encodes CASSLAAGGAETQYF. Based on the CDR3 plus reference TRBV7-2 and TRBJ2-5, the full variable domain is GAGVSQSPSNKVTEKGKDVELRCDPISGHTALYWYRQSLGQGLEFLIYFQGNSAPDKSGLPSDRFSAERTGGSVSTLTIQRTQQEDSAVYLCASSLAAGGAETQYFGPGTRLLVL.

The chain is built from TRBV5-6 and TRBJ1-5; D possibly corresponds to TRBD1 (6 bases). V lost 3 bases and J 6 bases, leaving 10 bases between the germline ends. This CDR3 is 13 amino acids long. Germline CDR1 is SGHDT and CDR2 is YYEEEE. CDR3 DNA: TGTGCCAGCAGCTCGACAGGTATTCAGCCCCAGCATTTT. It is translated as CASSSTGIQPQHF.

The rearrangement joins TRBV12-3 or TRBV12-4 to TRBJ2-5, with a possible D match to TRBD2 (5 bases). The CDR3 is made up of 13 amino acids. Deletions cut 6 bases from V and 5 bases from J, with 13 bases between. CDR3 sequence: CASRVDRRETQYF. The DNA of the CDR3 is TGTGCCAGCAGAGTCGATAGGAGGGAGACCCAGTACTTC.

The CDR3 DNA follows: TGTGCCATATTGCGGGGGCCCACAGATACGCAGTATTTT. It codes for CAILRGPTDTQYF. The chain employs TRBV10-3 and TRBJ2-3, with D perhaps TRBD2 (7 bases). V was clipped by 9 bases and J by 2 bases, with 12 bases between them. Germline CDR1 ENHRY, CDR2 SYGVKD. CDR3 length: 13 residues.

This clone has just a few counts. The chain recombines TRBV7-3 with TRBJ1-1; D remains ambiguous. Per germline, CDR1 SGHTA and CDR2 FQGTGA. The CDR3 runs 13 residues. Trimming removed 2 bases at V and 0 bases at J, with 4 bases between. The DNA for the CDR3 is TGTGCCAGCAGCTTACACATGAACACTGAAGCTTTCTTT. Translated, it gives CASSLHMNTEAFF.

This chain uses TRBV3-1 (or the pseudogene TRBV3-2) with TRBJ1-6; D not certain. Germline CDR1 is LGHDT and CDR2 is YNNKEL (reference sequence). The V and J ends lost 0 bases and 0 bases respectively, with 9 bases between them. The CDR3 contains 17 residues. The CDR3, as DNA: TGTGCCAGCAGCCAAGATCATCGCAGCTCCTATAATTCACCCCTCCACTTT. Translation: CASSQDHRSSYNSPLHF.

The V call is TRBV7-2, the J call TRBJ1-6; 10 bases agree with TRBD1. CDR1 and CDR2 (germline): SGHTA, FQGNSA. V lost 6 bases and J lost 9; bases outside the gene matches: 5. The CDR3 totals 14 residues. CDR3 nucleotide sequence: TGTGCCAGCAGGTCCGGGACAGGGGCTTCACCCCTCCACTTT. It specifies CASRSGTGASPLHF.

This clone was counted only a few times. V is TRBV4-2 and J is TRBJ1-4, with a weak D call TRBD1 (6 bases). The V gene's germline CDR1 is LGHNA and CDR2 YNFKEQ. V lost 4 bases and J lost 8, with 14 bases in between. This CDR3 contains 14 residues. The CDR3 bases are TGTGCCAGCAGCCCGGGACACGACGGGGAAAAACTGTTTTTT. This codes for CASSPGHDGEKLFF.

This clone was seen only once. The chain has TRBV15 and TRBJ1-5, with D uncertain. The germline CDR1 and CDR2 sequences are LNHNV and YYDKDF (reference sequence). V lost 0 bases and J lost 2, with 8 bases in between. The CDR3 covers 15 residues. CDR3 sequence reads: CATSRDPGGNQPQHF. DNA for the CDR3: TGTGCCACCAGCAGAGATCCCGGGGGCAATCAGCCCCAGCATTTT.

This clone appeared once. The chain carries TRBV19 and TRBJ2-1; 12 nucleotides match TRBD2. The germline CDR1 and CDR2 sequences are LNHDA and SQIVND (reference sequence). The V and J ends lost 4 bases and 9 bases, in that order; junction bases with no gene match: 19. The CDR3 runs 19 residues. The CDR3 region has the DNA TGTGCCAGTAGTAACAGGGGGTACGGACTAGCGGGGTCCGAGGGTGAGCAGTTCTTC. Translation gives CASSNRGYGLAGSEGEQFF.

V usage is TRBV18 and J usage is TRBJ1-2; 8 bases fit TRBD1. The germline V gene encodes CDR1 KGHSH and CDR2 LQKENI. This CDR3 is built from 14 residues. Trimming took 3 bases from V and 1 from J; bases not matched to a gene: 1. CDR3 DNA sequence: TGTGCCAGCTCACCGGGACAGGATAACTATGGCTACACCTTC. Protein product: CASSPGQDNYGYTF.

On this clone itself: Additional DNA sequences in this sample encode the identical CDR3. V gene TRBV28 combines with J gene TRBJ2-3; D might be TRBD1 (5 bases). The CDR3 covers 14 residues. V was clipped by 2 bases and J by 0 bases, with 6 bases between them. Germline assignment: CDR1 MDHEN and CDR2 SYDVKM. The CDR3 is CASSLAGSTDTQYF. DNA of the CDR3: TGTGCCAGCAGTTTAGCAGGGAGCACAGATACGCAGTATTTT.

V and J are TRBV19 and TRBJ1-5; 9 positions agree with TRBD1. Trimming at V came to 6 bases and at J to 3 bases, leaving 3 bases not matched to a gene. The CDR3 loop spans 14 amino acids. The germline CDR1 and CDR2 sequences are LNHDA and SQIVND (reference sequence). For the CDR3, the DNA is TGTGCCAGTAGCCGGGACAGGGACAATCAGCCCCAGCATTTT. Translation gives CASSRDRDNQPQHF. Variable domain in full (rest from reference TRBV19 and TRBJ1-5): DGGITQSPKYLFRKEGQNVTLSCEQNLNHDAMYWYRQDPGQGLRLIYYSQIVNDFQKGDIAEGYSVSREKKESFPLTVTSAQKNPTAFYLCASSRDRDNQPQHFGDGTRLSIL.